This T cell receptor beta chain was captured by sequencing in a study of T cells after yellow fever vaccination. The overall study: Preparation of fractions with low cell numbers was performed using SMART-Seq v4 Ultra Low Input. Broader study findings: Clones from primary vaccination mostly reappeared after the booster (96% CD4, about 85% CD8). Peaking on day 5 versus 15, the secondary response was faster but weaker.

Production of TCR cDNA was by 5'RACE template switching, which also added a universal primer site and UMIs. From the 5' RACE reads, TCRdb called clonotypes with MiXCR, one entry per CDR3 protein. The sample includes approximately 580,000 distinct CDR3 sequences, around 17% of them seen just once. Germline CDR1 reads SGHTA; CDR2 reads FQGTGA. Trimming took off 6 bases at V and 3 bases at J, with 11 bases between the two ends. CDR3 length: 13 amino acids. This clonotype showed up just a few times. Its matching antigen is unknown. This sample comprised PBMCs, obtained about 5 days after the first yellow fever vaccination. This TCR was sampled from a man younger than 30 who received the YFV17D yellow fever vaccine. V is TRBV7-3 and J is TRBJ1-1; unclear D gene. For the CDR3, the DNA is TGTGCCAGCAGAAGCAGGTCGGACACTGAAGCTTTCTTT. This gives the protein CASRSRSDTEAFF.